This T cell receptor beta chain was identified in a study of blood T cell repertoires in COVID-19. As for the study in general: Spain, Italy and the United States supplied samples that represented acute and convalescent COVID-19.

The sample holds a few counts of this clone. The authors' processing: Counts of nucleated cells, estimated from reference gene primer amplification, were obtained. Only in-frame clones appear in the TCRdb table, and some are missing; sequencing was by immunoSEQ multiplex PCR. The D gene and trimming were derived from the DNA, and the V and J assignments and clone size from that table. The table has a few hundred thousand clones, approximately 88% seen once. The germline V and J ends were trimmed by 2 bases and 2 bases, with 13 bases remaining between them. The CDR3 consists of 15 residues. Germline lookup yields CDR1 SGHAT and CDR2 FQDESV (reference sequence).

The clonotype originates from a man younger than 35 with acute COVID-19. The sequenced sample consisted of PBMCs or T cells enriched from blood (not recorded which). This chain links TRBV11-1 with TRBJ2-7; the D gene is possibly TRBD2 (7 bases). The CDR3 sequence is CASSLWGGNTYEQYF. CDR3 bases: TGTGCCAGCAGCTTATGGGGGGGCAACACCTACGAGCAGTACTTC.